A single sample gave rise to the 15 T cell receptor beta chains below, sequenced in a study of cytomegalovirus exposure and HLA in healthy donors. The PCR was carried out with 60 Vbeta primers and 13 Jbeta primers. TCRdb's copy holds only in-frame clones and misses some; the assay was immunoSEQ multiplex PCR. The sample gives 100,000 to 150,000 clones, 80% of which show up once; 1% is in the top ten. Sequenced input: PBMCs. The receptors shown here come from a middle-aged man in good health and CMV-seronegative.

The rearrangement links TRBV28 to TRBJ2-1; 10 bases map to TRBD2. The germline gives CDR1 MDHEN, CDR2 SYDVKM. Trimming removed 4 bases from V and 9 bases from J; junction bases left unmatched: 21. The CDR3 consists of 19 residues. The CDR3 reads CASSSLAGVGEGASGEQFF. The CDR3, as DNA: TGTGCCAGCAGTTCCCTAGCGGGAGTAGGGGAGGGGGCTTCGGGTGAGCAGTTCTTC.

This clone was detected a few times. The chain carries TRBV5-6 and TRBJ1-4; 7 bases are a match to TRBD1. Germline assignment: CDR1 SGHDT and CDR2 YYEEEE. J lost 2 bases, V lost 3 bases, and 7 bases had no gene match. This CDR3 is 16 amino acids long. CDR3 amino acids: CASSSQPTGTNEKLFF. The CDR3 bases are TGTGCCAGCAGCTCCCAGCCGACAGGGACTAATGAAAAACTGTTTTTT.

The chain links TRBV18 to TRBJ2-7, with a tentative D call TRBD2 (6 bases). V lost 6 bases, J lost 4 bases, and 16 bases lay in between. This CDR3 is 14 amino acids long. CDR1 is KGHSH and CDR2 is LQKENI in the germline V gene. CDR3 nucleotide sequence: TGTGCCAGCTCCCCCGGTTTCGGGGGATACGAGCAGTACTTC. Translation: CASSPGFGGYEQYF.

The chain links TRBV6-6 to TRBJ2-7, with a weak D call TRBD1 (5 bases). This CDR3 spans 16 amino acids. Germline CDR1 MNHNY, CDR2 SVGAGI (reference sequence). The V and J ends lost 4 bases and 0 bases respectively, with 16 bases between them. In DNA form, the CDR3 reads TGTGCCAGCAGTTTCTCGCTGACAGAGAACTCCTACGAGCAGTACTTC. This sequence encodes CASSFSLTENSYEQYF.

V gene TRBV28 combines with J gene TRBJ1-4; D not certain. Germline V gene data show CDR1 as MDHEN and CDR2 as SYDVKM. The V end was cut by 6 bases, the J end by 8 bases, with 13 bases between. The CDR3 spans 13 residues. The CDR3: CASSPGVEEKLFF. The CDR3 DNA reads TGTGCCAGCAGCCCCGGAGTGGAAGAAAAACTGTTTTTT.

The chain couples TRBV10-2 to TRBJ2-7; 10 nucleotides match TRBD2. V was clipped by 3 bases and J by 10 bases; unmatched bases: 9. This CDR3 has 14 residues. Germline assignment: CDR1 WSHSY and CDR2 SAAADI. CDR3 residues: CASSDGLAGVSQYF. As DNA, the CDR3 is TGCGCCAGCAGTGATGGGCTAGCGGGAGTCTCCCAGTACTTC.

V gene TRBV6-1 combines with J gene TRBJ1-2; D is uncertain. With 1 base removed from V and 8 bases from J, the gap between germline ends came to 8 bases. Germline CDR1 and CDR2: MNHNS and SASEGT. This CDR3 spans 12 amino acids. The CDR3 DNA is TGTGCCAGCAGTGAAGACACCAGAGGCTACACCTTC. Translating gives CASSEDTRGYTF.

The chain links TRBV6-1 to TRBJ2-3; perhaps TRBD2 as D (5 bases). V gave up 2 bases and J gave up 7 bases, with 13 bases separating them. The CDR3 runs to 14 residues. In germline, CDR1 is MNHNS, CDR2 SASEGT. The CDR3 nucleotides are TGTGCCAGCAGTGAAAATTACCCGGGGTATACGCAGTATTTT. This encodes CASSENYPGYTQYF.

The chain joins TRBV27 to TRBJ2-4; 10 positions match TRBD1. The CDR3 consists of 15 residues. Germline V lookup: CDR1 MNHEY, CDR2 SMNVEV (reference sequence). V was clipped by 2 bases and J by 7 bases; unmatched bases: 5. Written as DNA, the CDR3 is TGTGCCAGCAGTTTACAGGGGACAGGGGTGAACATTCAGTACTTC. Translated: CASSLQGTGVNIQYF.

This sequence joins TRBV7-6 and TRBJ2-5; D is perhaps TRBD2 (6 bases). Per the germline V gene, CDR1 is SGHVS and CDR2 is FNYEAQ. Deletions cut 3 bases from V and 5 bases from J, with 13 bases between. The CDR3 length is 14 residues. In DNA, the CDR3 is TGTGCCAGCAGCTTTGGCCTAGCGTCGGAGACCCAGTACTTC. Protein product: CASSFGLASETQYF.

This chain connects TRBV7-9 to TRBJ2-5, with TRBD1 matching over 10 bases. Per germline, CDR1 SEHNR and CDR2 FQNEAQ (reference sequence). The CDR3 length is 17 residues. After removal of 5 bases from V and 2 bases from J, the junction contained 11 bases not matched to a gene. The CDR3 region has the DNA TGTGCCAGCAGCCGCCGGACAGGGGGGCGGGGGCAAGAGACCCAGTACTTC. Translating it yields CASSRRTGGRGQETQYF. The whole variable domain, filled in from reference TRBV7-9 and TRBJ2-5, reads DTGVSQNPRHKITKRGQNVTFRCDPISEHNRLYWYRQTLGQGPEFLTYFQNEAQLEKSRLLSDRFSAERPKGSFSTLEIQRTEQGDSAMYLCASSRRTGGRGQETQYFGPGTRLLVL.

The V and J genes are TRBV6-5 and TRBJ2-1; 9 bases match TRBD1. After removal of 0 bases from V and 7 bases from J, the junction contained 7 bases not matched to a gene. Germline V lookup: CDR1 MNHEY, CDR2 SVGAGI. The CDR3 has 16 amino acids. The CDR3 region is CASSYSAGTGLNEQFF. Here the CDR3 DNA reads TGTGCCAGCAGTTACTCGGCCGGGACAGGGCTGAATGAGCAGTTCTTC.

This sequence joins TRBV6-5 and TRBJ2-3; 11 bases match TRBD2. This CDR3 contains 16 residues. CDR1 and CDR2 from the germline V gene are MNHEY and SVGAGI. Trimming at V came to 4 bases and at J to 0 bases, leaving 3 bases not matched to a gene. CDR3 in amino acids: CASSSLAGGSTDTQYF. The CDR3 nucleotides read TGTGCCAGCAGTTCTTTAGCGGGAGGGAGCACAGATACGCAGTATTTT.

The CDR3, as DNA: TGTGCCAGCAGCGTACGGAGCGGGGGGGGACAAAATACGCAGTATTTT. Amino acids: CASSVRSGGGQNTQYF. This rearrangement joins TRBV9 to TRBJ2-3, with 10 bases lining up with TRBD2. There are 16 residues in the CDR3. Germline V gene sequence: CDR1 SGDLS, CDR2 YYNGEE. V dropped 1 base and J dropped 7; count of bases not matched to a gene: 9.

This chain uses TRBV27 with TRBJ2-7; the match to TRBD2 covers 8 bases. This CDR3 region has 13 residues. The germline V gene has CDR1 MNHEY and CDR2 SMNVEV (reference sequence). After removal of 2 bases from V and 3 bases from J, the junction contained 0 bases not matched to a gene. CDR3 bases: TGTGCCAGCAGTTTAGGGACTAGCTACGAGCAGTACTTC. This encodes CASSLGTSYEQYF.